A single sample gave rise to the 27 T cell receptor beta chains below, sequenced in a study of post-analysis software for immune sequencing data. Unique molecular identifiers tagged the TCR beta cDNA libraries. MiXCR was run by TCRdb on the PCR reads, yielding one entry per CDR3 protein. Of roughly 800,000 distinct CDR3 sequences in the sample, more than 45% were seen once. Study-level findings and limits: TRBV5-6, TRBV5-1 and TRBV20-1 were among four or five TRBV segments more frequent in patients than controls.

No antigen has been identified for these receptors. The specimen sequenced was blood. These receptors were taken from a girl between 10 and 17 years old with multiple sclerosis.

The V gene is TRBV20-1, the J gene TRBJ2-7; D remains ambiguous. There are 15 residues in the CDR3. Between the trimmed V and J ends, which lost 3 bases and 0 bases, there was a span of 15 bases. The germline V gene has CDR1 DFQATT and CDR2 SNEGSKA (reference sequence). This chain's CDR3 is CSASGFFLSSYEQYF. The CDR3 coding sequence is TGCAGTGCTAGTGGCTTTTTTCTAAGCTCCTACGAGCAGTACTTC.

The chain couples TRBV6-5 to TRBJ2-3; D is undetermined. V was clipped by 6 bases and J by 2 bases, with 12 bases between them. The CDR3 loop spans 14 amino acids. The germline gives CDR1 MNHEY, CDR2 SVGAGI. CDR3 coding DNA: TGTGCCAGCAGAAAAGGGTTAATCACAGATACGCAGTATTTT. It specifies CASRKGLITDTQYF.

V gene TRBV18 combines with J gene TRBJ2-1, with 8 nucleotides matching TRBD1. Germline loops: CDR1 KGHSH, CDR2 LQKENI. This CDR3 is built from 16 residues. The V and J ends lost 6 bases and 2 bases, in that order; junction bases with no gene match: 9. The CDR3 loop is CASSPGRDRPYNEQFF. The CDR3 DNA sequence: TGTGCCAGCTCCCCCGGTCGGGACAGGCCCTACAATGAGCAGTTCTTC.

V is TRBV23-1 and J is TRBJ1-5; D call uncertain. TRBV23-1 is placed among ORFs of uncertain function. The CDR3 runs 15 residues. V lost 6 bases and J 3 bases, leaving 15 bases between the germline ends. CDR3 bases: TGCGCCAGCAGCCTCGGACCTATTCCCAATCAGCCCCAGCATTTT. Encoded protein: CASSLGPIPNQPQHF.

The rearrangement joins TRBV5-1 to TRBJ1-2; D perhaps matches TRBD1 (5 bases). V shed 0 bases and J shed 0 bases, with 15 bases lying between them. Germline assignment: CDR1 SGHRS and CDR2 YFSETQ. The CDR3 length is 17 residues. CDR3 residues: CASSLGGFRGPNYGYTF. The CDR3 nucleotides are TGCGCCAGCAGCTTGGGGGGATTTCGGGGACCTAACTATGGCTACACCTTC.

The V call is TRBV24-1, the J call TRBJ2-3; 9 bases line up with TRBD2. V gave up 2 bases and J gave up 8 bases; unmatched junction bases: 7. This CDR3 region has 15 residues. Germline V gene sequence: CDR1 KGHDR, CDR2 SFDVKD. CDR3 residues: CATSDWASGILTQYF. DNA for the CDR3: TGTGCCACCAGTGATTGGGCTAGCGGGATCCTTACGCAGTATTTT.

Here the CDR3 reads CASSVGWDRSYEQYF. The CDR3, as DNA: TGTGCCAGCAGCGTAGGGTGGGACAGATCCTACGAGCAGTACTTC. The chain has TRBV9 and TRBJ2-7, with 7 bases fitting TRBD1. With 0 bases clipped from V and 1 base from J, the junction kept 4 bases outside the gene matches. The CDR3 has 15 residues. Germline CDR1 reads SGDLS; CDR2 reads YYNGEE.

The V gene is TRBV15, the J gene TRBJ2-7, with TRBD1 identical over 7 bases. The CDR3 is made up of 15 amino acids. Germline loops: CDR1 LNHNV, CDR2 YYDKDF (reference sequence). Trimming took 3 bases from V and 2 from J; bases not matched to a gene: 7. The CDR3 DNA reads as TGTGCCACCAGCAGCGAAGGGGGCCGAGCCTACGAGCAGTACTTC. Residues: CATSSEGGRAYEQYF.

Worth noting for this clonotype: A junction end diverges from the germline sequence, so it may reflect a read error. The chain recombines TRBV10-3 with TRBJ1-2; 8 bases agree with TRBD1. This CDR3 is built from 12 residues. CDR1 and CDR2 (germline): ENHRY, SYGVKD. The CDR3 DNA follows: TGTGGCATCGCGGACAGGGAAGATGGCTACACCTTC. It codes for CGIADREDGYTF.

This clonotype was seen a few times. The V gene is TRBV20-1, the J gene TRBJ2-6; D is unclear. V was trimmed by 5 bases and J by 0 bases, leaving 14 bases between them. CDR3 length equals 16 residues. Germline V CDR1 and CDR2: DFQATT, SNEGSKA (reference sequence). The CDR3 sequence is CSAQSAHVSGANVLTF. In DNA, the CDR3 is TGCAGTGCTCAAAGTGCACACGTCTCTGGGGCCAACGTCCTGACTTTC.

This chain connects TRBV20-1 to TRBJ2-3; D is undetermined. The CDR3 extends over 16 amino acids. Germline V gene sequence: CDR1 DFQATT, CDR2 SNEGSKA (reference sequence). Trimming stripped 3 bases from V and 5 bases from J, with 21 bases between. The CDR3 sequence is CSARRPRKPRGDTQYF. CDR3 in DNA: TGCAGTGCTAGGCGACCTAGGAAACCTCGCGGAGATACGCAGTATTTT.

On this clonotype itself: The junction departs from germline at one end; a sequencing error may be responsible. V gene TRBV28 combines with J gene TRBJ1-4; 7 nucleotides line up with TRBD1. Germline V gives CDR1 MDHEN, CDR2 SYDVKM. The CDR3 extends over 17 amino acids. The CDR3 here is CANSSRRGTVSNEKLFF. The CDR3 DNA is TGTGCCAACAGTTCACGAAGAGGGACAGTATCCAATGAAAAACTGTTTTTT.

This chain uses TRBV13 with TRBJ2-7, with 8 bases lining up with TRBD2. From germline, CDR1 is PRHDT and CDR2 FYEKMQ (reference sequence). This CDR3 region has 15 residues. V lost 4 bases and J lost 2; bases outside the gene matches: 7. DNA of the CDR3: TGTGCCAGCAGCTCCGAGCGGGAGTCCCCCTACGAGCAGTACTTC. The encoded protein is CASSSERESPYEQYF. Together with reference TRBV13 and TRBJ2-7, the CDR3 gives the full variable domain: AAGVIQSPRHLIKEKRETATLKCYPIPRHDTVYWYQQGPGQDPQFLISFYEKMQSDKGSIPDRFSAQQFSDYHSELNMSSLELGDSALYFCASSSERESPYEQYFGPGTRLTVT.

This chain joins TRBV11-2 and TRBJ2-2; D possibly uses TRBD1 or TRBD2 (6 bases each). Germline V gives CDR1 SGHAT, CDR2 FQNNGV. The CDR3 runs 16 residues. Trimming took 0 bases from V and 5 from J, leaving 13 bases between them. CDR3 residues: CASSLDRGRETGELFF. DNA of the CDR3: TGTGCCAGCAGCTTAGATCGGGGGCGAGAAACCGGGGAGCTGTTTTTT.

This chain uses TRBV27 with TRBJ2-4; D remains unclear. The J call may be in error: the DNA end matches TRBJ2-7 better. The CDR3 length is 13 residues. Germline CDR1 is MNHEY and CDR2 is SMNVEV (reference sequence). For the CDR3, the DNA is TGTGCCAGCAGTCCATCCCTGGGATTCGAGCAGTACTTC. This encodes CASSPSLGFEQYF.

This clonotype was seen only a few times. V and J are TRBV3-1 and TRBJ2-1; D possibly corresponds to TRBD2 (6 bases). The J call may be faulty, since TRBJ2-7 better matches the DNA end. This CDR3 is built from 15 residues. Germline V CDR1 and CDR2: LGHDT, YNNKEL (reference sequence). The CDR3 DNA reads TGTGCCAGCAGCCTGTACGGGAGCTCCTACAATGAGCAGTACTTC. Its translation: CASSLYGSSYNEQYF.

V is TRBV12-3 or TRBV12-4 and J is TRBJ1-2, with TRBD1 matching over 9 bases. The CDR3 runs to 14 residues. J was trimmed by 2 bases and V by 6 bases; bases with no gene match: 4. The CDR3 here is CASRGQGPNYGYTF. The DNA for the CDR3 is TGTGCCAGCAGGGGACAGGGTCCCAACTATGGCTACACCTTC.

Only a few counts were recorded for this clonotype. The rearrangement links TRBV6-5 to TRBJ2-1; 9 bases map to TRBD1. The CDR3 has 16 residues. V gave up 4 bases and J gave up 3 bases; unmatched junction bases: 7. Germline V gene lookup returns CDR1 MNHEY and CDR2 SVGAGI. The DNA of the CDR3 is TGTGCCAGCAGTTTGAAACCGGGACAGGGCTACAATGAGCAGTTCTTC. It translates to CASSLKPGQGYNEQFF.

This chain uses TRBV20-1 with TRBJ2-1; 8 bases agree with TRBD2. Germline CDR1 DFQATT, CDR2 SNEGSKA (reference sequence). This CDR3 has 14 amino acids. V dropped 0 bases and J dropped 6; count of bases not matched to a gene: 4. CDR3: CSARELAVSNEQFF. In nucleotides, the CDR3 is TGCAGTGCTAGAGAACTAGCGGTTAGCAATGAGCAGTTCTTC.

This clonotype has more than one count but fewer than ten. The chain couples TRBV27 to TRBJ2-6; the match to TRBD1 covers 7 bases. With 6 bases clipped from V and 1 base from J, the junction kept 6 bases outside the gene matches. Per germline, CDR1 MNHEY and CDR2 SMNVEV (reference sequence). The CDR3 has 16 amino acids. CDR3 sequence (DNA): TGTGCCAGCAGGAGACAGGGATTATCTGGGGCCAACGTCCTGACTTTC. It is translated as CASRRQGLSGANVLTF.

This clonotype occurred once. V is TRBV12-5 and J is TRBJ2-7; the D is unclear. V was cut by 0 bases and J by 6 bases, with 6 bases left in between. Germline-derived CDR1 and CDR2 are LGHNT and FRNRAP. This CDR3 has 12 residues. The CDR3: CASGLVPSEQYF. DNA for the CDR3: TGTGCTAGTGGTTTGGTACCGAGCGAGCAGTACTTC.

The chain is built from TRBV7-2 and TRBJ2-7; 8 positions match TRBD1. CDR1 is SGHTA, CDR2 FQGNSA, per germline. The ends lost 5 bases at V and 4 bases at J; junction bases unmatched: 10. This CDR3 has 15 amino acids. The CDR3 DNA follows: TGTGCCAGCAGCATTAGGGGGACAGGTACTTACGAGCAGTACTTC. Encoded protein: CASSIRGTGTYEQYF.

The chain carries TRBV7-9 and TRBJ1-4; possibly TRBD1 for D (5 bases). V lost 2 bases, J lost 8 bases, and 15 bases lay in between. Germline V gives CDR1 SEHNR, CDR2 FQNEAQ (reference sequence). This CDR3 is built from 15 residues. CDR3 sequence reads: CASSLLPPDIEKLFF. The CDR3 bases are TGTGCCAGCAGCTTACTACCACCGGACATCGAAAAACTGTTTTTT.

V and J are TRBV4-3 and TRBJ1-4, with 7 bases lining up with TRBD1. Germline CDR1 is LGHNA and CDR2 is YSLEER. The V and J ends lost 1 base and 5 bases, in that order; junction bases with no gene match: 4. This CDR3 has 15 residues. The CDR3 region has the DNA TGCGCCAGCAGCCAAGCTTACAGGGGAAATGAAAAACTGTTTTTT. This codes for CASSQAYRGNEKLFF.

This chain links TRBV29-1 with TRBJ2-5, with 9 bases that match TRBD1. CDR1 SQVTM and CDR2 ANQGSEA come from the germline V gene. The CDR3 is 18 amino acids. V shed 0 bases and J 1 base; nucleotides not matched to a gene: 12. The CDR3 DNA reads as TGCAGCGTTGAAGATGGGGGGACAGGGCCACTACCCCAAGAGACCCAGTACTTC. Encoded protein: CSVEDGGTGPLPQETQYF.

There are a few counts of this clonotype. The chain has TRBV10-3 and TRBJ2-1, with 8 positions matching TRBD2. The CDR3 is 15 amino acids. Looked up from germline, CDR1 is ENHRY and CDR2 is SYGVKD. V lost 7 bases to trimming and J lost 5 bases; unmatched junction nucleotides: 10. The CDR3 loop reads CAIKAGVDTDNEQFF. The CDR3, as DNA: TGTGCCATCAAAGCGGGAGTCGATACCGACAATGAGCAGTTCTTC.

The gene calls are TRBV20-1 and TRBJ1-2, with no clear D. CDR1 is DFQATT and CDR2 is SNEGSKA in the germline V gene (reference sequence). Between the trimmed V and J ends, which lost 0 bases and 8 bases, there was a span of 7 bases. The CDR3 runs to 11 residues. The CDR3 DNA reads TGCAGTGCTAGAGAGGAGAGCGGCTACACCTTC. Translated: CSAREESGYTF.